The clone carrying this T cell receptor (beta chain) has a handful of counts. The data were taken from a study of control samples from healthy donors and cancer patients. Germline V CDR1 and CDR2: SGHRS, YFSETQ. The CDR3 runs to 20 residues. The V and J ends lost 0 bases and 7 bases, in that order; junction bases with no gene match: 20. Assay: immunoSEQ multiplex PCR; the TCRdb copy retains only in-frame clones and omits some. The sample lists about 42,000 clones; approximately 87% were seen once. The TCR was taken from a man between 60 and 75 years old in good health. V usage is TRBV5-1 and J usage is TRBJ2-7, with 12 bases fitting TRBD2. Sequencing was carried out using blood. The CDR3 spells CASSLGPTSGRTRPLQEQYF. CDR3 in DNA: TGCGCCAGCAGCTTGGGGCCCACTAGCGGGAGGACCCGACCCCTACAAGAGCAGTACTTC. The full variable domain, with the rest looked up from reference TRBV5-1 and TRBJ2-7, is KAGVTQTPRYLIKTRGQQVTLSCSPISGHRSVSWYQQTPGQGLQFLFEYFSETQRNKGNFPGRFSGRQFSNSRSEMNVSTLELGDSALYLCASSLGPTSGRTRPLQEQYFGPGTRLTVT.